The rows below give T cell receptor beta chains drawn from one sample of a study of T-cell memory formation after mild COVID-19. TCRdb independently ran MiXCR on the 5' RACE reads; one entry per CDR3 protein. The data contain about 27,000 distinct CDR3 sequences, 15% to 20% of them seen just once; the ten biggest clones take up over 1.1%. Sequencing input: PBMCs or a T cell subset sorted from them (not recorded which). These receptors came from an adult who had mild COVID-19 (a few samples of this study predate the infection). Cell type and time point are not known. Both conserved end residues are part of each CDR3. A D gene is named only where the DNA matches it firmly. Clone size is shown for a subset of rows, as once, few, many or a class of expanded clone.

CDR3 protein: CASSQEEWDREYEQYF
CDR3 DNA: TGTGCCAGCAGCCAAGAGGAATGGGACAGAGAATACGAGCAGTACTTC
J gene: TRBJ2-7
V gene: TRBV3-1
clone size: many
D gene: TRBD1

CDR3 protein: CASSLAVGPQGYEQYF
CDR3 DNA: TGTGCCAGCAGCTTGGCCGTAGGACCGCAGGGCTACGAGCAGTACTTC
J gene: TRBJ2-7
V gene: TRBV5-5
clone size: many
D gene: -

CDR3 protein: CASSQGTGTSGGNEQFF
CDR3 DNA: TGTGCCAGCAGCCAGGGAACCGGGACTAGCGGGGGGAATGAGCAGTTCTTC
J gene: TRBJ2-1
V gene: TRBV3-1
clone size: -
D gene: TRBD2

CDR3 protein: CASSVGVPNEKLFF
CDR3 DNA: TGTGCCAGCAGCGTAGGAGTCCCTAATGAAAAACTGTTTTTT
J gene: TRBJ1-4
V gene: TRBV9
clone size: many
D gene: -

CDR3 protein: CASSQDGRGSAEAFF
CDR3 DNA: TGTGCCAGCAGCCAAGATGGGCGGGGTAGCGCTGAAGCTTTCTTT
J gene: TRBJ1-1
V gene: TRBV3-1
clone size: many
D gene: -

CDR3 protein: CASSPSRRGLAGGSSYNEQFF
CDR3 DNA: TGTGCCAGCAGCCCGAGTCGCAGGGGACTAGCAGGGGGAAGCTCCTACAATGAGCAGTTCTTC
J gene: TRBJ2-1
V gene: TRBV12-3/TRBV12-4
clone size: few
D gene: TRBD2

CDR3 protein: CASSRRSDEQFF
CDR3 DNA: TGTGCCAGCAGCCGACGATCCGATGAGCAGTTCTTC
J gene: TRBJ2-1
V gene: TRBV7-9
clone size: many
D gene: -

CDR3 protein: CASSLSPLSRDGYTF
CDR3 DNA: TGTGCCAGCAGTTTATCTCCCCTATCGCGGGATGGCTACACCTTC
J gene: TRBJ1-2
V gene: TRBV27
clone size: -
D gene: -

CDR3 protein: CSASLQGGYNEQFF
CDR3 DNA: TGCAGTGCTAGTTTACAGGGAGGGTACAATGAGCAGTTCTTC
J gene: TRBJ2-1
V gene: TRBV20-1
clone size: many
D gene: -

CDR3 protein: CSAQNRQGGRTDTQYF
CDR3 DNA: TGCAGTGCCCAGAACCGACAGGGAGGGCGCACAGATACGCAGTATTTT
J gene: TRBJ2-3
V gene: TRBV20-1
clone size: once
D gene: -

CDR3 protein: CASSSAGVGHEQFF
CDR3 DNA: TGTGCTAGCAGCTCGGCGGGAGTTGGGCATGAGCAGTTCTTC
J gene: TRBJ2-1
V gene: TRBV7-7
clone size: many
D gene: TRBD2

CDR3 protein: CASSQDRGGGYTF
CDR3 DNA: TGTGCCAGCAGTCAGGACAGGGGTGGGGGCTACACCTTC
J gene: TRBJ1-2
V gene: TRBV12-3/TRBV12-4
clone size: many
D gene: TRBD1

CDR3 protein: CASSTGQGLERAEAFF
CDR3 DNA: TGTGCCAGCTCAACGGGACAGGGCTTGGAGAGGGCTGAAGCTTTCTTT
J gene: TRBJ1-1
V gene: TRBV18
clone size: many
D gene: TRBD1

CDR3 protein: CAWNPQNTEAFF
CDR3 DNA: TGTGCCTGGAACCCACAGAACACTGAAGCTTTCTTT
J gene: TRBJ1-1
V gene: TRBV30
clone size: many
D gene: -

CDR3 protein: CASSPLGEREIYNEQFF
CDR3 DNA: TGTGCCAGCAGCCCCCTAGGGGAGCGGGAGATATACAATGAGCAGTTCTTC
J gene: TRBJ2-1
V gene: TRBV5-6
clone size: many
D gene: TRBD2

CDR3 protein: CASSQVDRDTQYF
CDR3 DNA: TGCGCCAGCAGCCAAGTAGACCGAGATACGCAGTATTTT
J gene: TRBJ2-3
V gene: TRBV4-3
clone size: many
D gene: -

CDR3 protein: CASSYSGTDTEAFF
CDR3 DNA: TGTGCCAGCAGTTACTCGGGTACAGATACGGAAGCTTTCTTT
J gene: TRBJ1-1
V gene: TRBV6-6
clone size: many
D gene: -

CDR3 protein: CASSVDRDRGMNTEAFF
CDR3 DNA: TGTGCCAGCAGCGTGGACAGGGACCGCGGCATGAACACTGAAGCTTTCTTT
J gene: TRBJ1-1
V gene: TRBV5-6
clone size: -
D gene: TRBD1

CDR3 protein: CASSVAGGNSPLHF
CDR3 DNA: TGTGCCAGCAGCGTAGCTGGGGGCAATTCACCCCTCCACTTT
J gene: TRBJ1-6
V gene: TRBV9
clone size: many
D gene: -

CDR3 protein: CASSKGEYEQYF
CDR3 DNA: TGTGCCAGCAGCAAAGGGGAGTACGAGCAGTACTTC
J gene: TRBJ2-7
V gene: TRBV21-1
clone size: -
D gene: -

CDR3 protein: CASSPPASGSYNEQFF
CDR3 DNA: TGTGCCAGCTCACCACCGGCTAGCGGGAGCTACAATGAGCAGTTCTTC
J gene: TRBJ2-1
V gene: TRBV18
clone size: -
D gene: TRBD2

CDR3 protein: CASSVNRGVRYNEQFF
CDR3 DNA: TGCGCCAGCAGCGTAAACAGGGGGGTGAGATACAATGAGCAGTTCTTC
J gene: TRBJ2-1
V gene: TRBV4-3
clone size: many
D gene: TRBD1

CDR3 protein: CASSLTGPESPRFF
CDR3 DNA: TGTGCCAGCAGCTTGACTGGACCTGAGAGCCCCCGGTTCTTC
J gene: TRBJ2-1
V gene: TRBV5-5
clone size: medium-sized
D gene: -

CDR3 protein: CASTLRGVNTGELFF
CDR3 DNA: TGTGCCAGCACCTTAAGGGGGGTGAACACCGGGGAGCTGTTTTTT
J gene: TRBJ2-2
V gene: TRBV11-2
clone size: many
D gene: -

CDR3 protein: CSASSGPNTGELFF
CDR3 DNA: TGCAGTGCTAGTTCTGGCCCGAACACCGGGGAGCTGTTTTTT
J gene: TRBJ2-2
V gene: TRBV20-1
clone size: few
D gene: -

CDR3 protein: CASSLGGSSYNSPLHF
CDR3 DNA: TGTGCCAGCAGCTTAGGCGGGAGCTCCTATAATTCACCCCTCCACTTT
J gene: TRBJ1-6
V gene: TRBV7-6
clone size: many
D gene: -

CDR3 protein: CASSRISGGIYNEQFF
CDR3 DNA: TGCGCCAGCAGCCGAATTAGCGGGGGCATCTACAATGAGCAGTTCTTC
J gene: TRBJ2-1
V gene: TRBV5-1
clone size: few
D gene: TRBD2

CDR3 protein: CASSVSGTSEGEQYF
CDR3 DNA: TGTGCCAGCAGCGTATCCGGGACTAGCGAAGGAGAGCAGTACTTC
J gene: TRBJ2-7
V gene: TRBV11-2
clone size: many
D gene: TRBD2

CDR3 protein: CASSPWTGKDEQYF
CDR3 DNA: TGTGCCAGCAGTCCTTGGACAGGAAAGGACGAGCAGTACTTC
J gene: TRBJ2-7
V gene: TRBV27
clone size: -
D gene: TRBD1

CDR3 protein: CASSSLSGRGTYNEQFF
CDR3 DNA: TGTGCCAGCAGCTCTCTTAGCGGGAGGGGCACCTACAATGAGCAGTTCTTC
J gene: TRBJ2-1
V gene: TRBV7-9
clone size: many
D gene: TRBD2

CDR3 protein: CASTDLLSYNEQFF
CDR3 DNA: TGTGCCAGCACCGACTTGCTCTCCTACAATGAGCAGTTCTTC
J gene: TRBJ2-1
V gene: TRBV7-9
clone size: many
D gene: -

CDR3 protein: CASSRRQGASTGELFF
CDR3 DNA: TGTGCCAGCAGCCGACGACAGGGGGCGAGCACCGGGGAGCTGTTTTTT
J gene: TRBJ2-2
V gene: TRBV3-1
clone size: many
D gene: TRBD1

CDR3 protein: CASSRPGLAGGMDTGELFF
CDR3 DNA: TGTGCCAGCAGCCGGCCGGGACTAGCGGGAGGGATGGACACCGGGGAGCTGTTTTTT
J gene: TRBJ2-2
V gene: TRBV7-2
clone size: -
D gene: TRBD2

CDR3 protein: CASSPPRVPNEQFF
CDR3 DNA: TGTGCCAGCTCACCACCCCGTGTTCCTAATGAGCAGTTCTTC
J gene: TRBJ2-1
V gene: TRBV18
clone size: many
D gene: -

CDR3 protein: CASSPSGGSYGYTF
CDR3 DNA: TGTGCCAGCAGCCCCAGCGGGGGAAGCTATGGCTACACCTTC
J gene: TRBJ1-2
V gene: TRBV7-9
clone size: -
D gene: -

CDR3 protein: CASSVALYPYEQYF
CDR3 DNA: TGTGCCAGCAGCGTAGCGTTATACCCCTACGAGCAGTACTTC
J gene: TRBJ2-7
V gene: TRBV9
clone size: -
D gene: -

CDR3 protein: CASSPDRGHEKLFF
CDR3 DNA: TGTGCCAGCAGCCCCGACAGGGGGCATGAAAAACTGTTTTTT
J gene: TRBJ1-4
V gene: TRBV7-2
clone size: many
D gene: TRBD1

CDR3 protein: CSVAGGLAGARFF
CDR3 DNA: TGCAGCGTTGCCGGAGGACTAGCGGGAGCAAGGTTCTTC
J gene: TRBJ2-1
V gene: TRBV29-1
clone size: many
D gene: TRBD2

CDR3 protein: CASSRDGNNQPQHF
CDR3 DNA: TGCGCCAGCAGTCGGGACGGGAACAATCAGCCCCAGCATTTT
J gene: TRBJ1-5
V gene: TRBV5-1
clone size: many
D gene: -

CDR3 protein: CASSYLFTYEQYF
CDR3 DNA: TGCGCCAGCAGCTACCTATTTACCTACGAGCAGTACTTC
J gene: TRBJ2-7
V gene: TRBV5-1
clone size: medium-sized
D gene: -

CDR3 protein: CASSLGTSGRAGTDTQYF
CDR3 DNA: TGTGCCAGCAGTTTGGGGACTAGCGGGAGGGCCGGCACAGATACGCAGTATTTT
J gene: TRBJ2-3
V gene: TRBV12-3/TRBV12-4
clone size: many
D gene: TRBD2

CDR3 protein: CASSGQPPSYEQYF
CDR3 DNA: TGTGCCAGCAGCGGACAGCCCCCATCCTACGAGCAGTACTTC
J gene: TRBJ2-7
V gene: TRBV12-3/TRBV12-4
clone size: many
D gene: -

CDR3 protein: CASSLYRDSPRPQHF
CDR3 DNA: TGTGCCAGCAGCTTATACCGGGACTCCCCCAGGCCCCAGCATTTT
J gene: TRBJ1-5
V gene: TRBV5-5
clone size: few
D gene: -

CDR3 protein: CASSLPRTGELFF
CDR3 DNA: TGTGCCAGCAGCTTACCAAGGACCGGGGAGCTGTTTTTT
J gene: TRBJ2-2
V gene: TRBV7-9
clone size: many
D gene: -

CDR3 protein: CASSPPGTEDEKLFF
CDR3 DNA: TGTGCCAGCAGCCCCCCCGGGACAGAGGATGAAAAACTGTTTTTT
J gene: TRBJ1-4
V gene: TRBV7-9
clone size: -
D gene: TRBD1

CDR3 protein: CASSPSQVREGQYF
CDR3 DNA: TGCGCCAGCAGCCCCAGCCAGGTGAGAGAGGGCCAGTACTTC
J gene: TRBJ2-5
V gene: TRBV5-1
clone size: many
D gene: -

CDR3 protein: CASSQRTGGRYEQYF
CDR3 DNA: TGTGCCAGCAGCCAACGGACAGGGGGCCGGTACGAGCAGTACTTC
J gene: TRBJ2-7
V gene: TRBV3-1
clone size: -
D gene: TRBD1